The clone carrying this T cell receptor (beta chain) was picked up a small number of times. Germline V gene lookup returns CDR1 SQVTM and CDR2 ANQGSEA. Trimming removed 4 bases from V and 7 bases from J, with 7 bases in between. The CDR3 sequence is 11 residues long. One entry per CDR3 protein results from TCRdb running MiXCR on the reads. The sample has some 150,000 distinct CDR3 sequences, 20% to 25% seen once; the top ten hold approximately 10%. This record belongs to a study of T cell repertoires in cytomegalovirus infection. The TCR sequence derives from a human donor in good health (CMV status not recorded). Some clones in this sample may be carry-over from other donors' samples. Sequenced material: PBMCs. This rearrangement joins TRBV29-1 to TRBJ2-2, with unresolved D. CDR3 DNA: TGCAGCGTTGTCGGTAGCGGGGAGCTGTTTTTT. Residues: CSVVGSGELFF.